The text below deals with one T cell receptor (beta chain). What it binds is unknown. The table came from immunoSEQ multiplex PCR; TCRdb's copy has only in-frame clones and leaves some out. The table records more than 35,000 clones, 84% of them present only once. Germline lookup yields CDR1 SGDLS and CDR2 YYNGEE. CDR3 length: 15 amino acids. Trimming pared 6 bases from V and 10 bases from J, leaving 25 bases between. Sampling times: baseline, cycle 4 day 1, cycle 7 day 1. These data come from a study of OX40 agonist ivuxolimab in advanced cancers. Study at large: A male proportion of about 84% was recorded, with mean age about 60 years and range roughly 23 to 79. Regarding the study as a whole: Clonal expansion by week 6 occurred in CD4+ and CD8+ blood T cells (at 0.1 to 3.0 mg/kg). Average numbers of expanded clones were greater in CD8+ T cells than in CD4+.

V gene TRBV9 combines with J gene TRBJ1-1, with D uncertain. The sequencing here drew on CD4+ or CD8+ T cells sorted from blood, taken in a trial of the OX40 agonist ivuxolimab. The receptor comes from an adult with an advanced solid tumor such as melanoma, head and neck, liver or kidney cancer. The DNA for the CDR3 is TGTGCCAGCACCCATCTTACCGGGCCCTACCTTGGAGCTTTCTTT. Protein: CASTHLTGPYLGAFF.